Listed here are 29 T cell receptor beta chains from one sample, sequenced in a study of OX40 agonist ivuxolimab in advanced cancers. TCRdb's table, derived via immunoSEQ multiplex PCR, lists solely in-frame clones and lacks some. The table lists tens of thousands of clones, 85% to 90% of them singletons, with more than 45% in the top ten. The sample here was CD4+ or CD8+ T cells sorted from blood, taken in a trial of the OX40 agonist ivuxolimab. The receptors were sampled from an adult with an advanced solid tumor such as melanoma, head and neck, liver or kidney cancer.

The rearrangement uses TRBV28 and TRBJ1-3, with D unclear. This CDR3 spans 15 amino acids. The V end lost 7 bases, the J end lost 8 bases, and 21 bases lay between the germline ends. From germline, CDR1 is MDHEN and CDR2 SYDVKM. CDR3 DNA: TGTGCCAGCACCTCTCCCGGGAAGTCGTCGTACACCATATATTTT. It is translated as CASTSPGKSSYTIYF.

The chain has TRBV28 and TRBJ2-7, with D perhaps assigned TRBD1 or TRBD2 (5 bases each). V was clipped by 7 bases and J by 0 bases, with 13 bases between them. Per the germline V gene, CDR1 is MDHEN and CDR2 is SYDVKM. The CDR3 runs to 14 residues. The CDR3 reads CASTGAEASYEQYF. In DNA, the CDR3 is TGTGCCAGCACCGGGGCGGAAGCCTCCTACGAGCAGTACTTC. The whole variable domain, filled in from reference TRBV28 and TRBJ2-7, reads DVKVTQSSRYLVKRTGEKVFLECVQDMDHENMFWYRQDPGLGLRLIYFSYDVKMKEKGDIPEGYSVSREKKERFSLILESASTNQTSMYLCASTGAEASYEQYFGPGTRLTVT.

The chain employs TRBV5-4 and TRBJ2-3; D not certain. Looked up from germline, CDR1 is SGHNT and CDR2 is YYREEE (reference sequence). The CDR3 extends over 14 amino acids. Trimming left V 4 bases short and J 2 bases short, with 11 bases between. The CDR3 protein is CASSPRSLTDTQYF. Here the CDR3 DNA reads TGTGCCAGCAGCCCGAGGTCCCTCACAGATACGCAGTATTTT.

The chain recombines TRBV28 with TRBJ1-2; 7 bases agree with TRBD1. V lost 7 bases and J lost 5; bases outside the gene matches: 10. Germline V gives CDR1 MDHEN, CDR2 SYDVKM. The CDR3 consists of 14 residues. The CDR3 reads CASTNQGDYYGYTF. DNA of the CDR3: TGTGCCAGCACCAACCAGGGGGACTATTATGGCTACACCTTC.

This clone was recorded a few times. The V gene is TRBV19, the J gene TRBJ1-1, with TRBD1 matching 10 bases. The length of the CDR3 is 13 residues. The J segment lost 0 bases and the V segment lost 8 bases, leaving 0 bases of the junction unmatched. CDR1 is LNHDA, CDR2 SQIVND, per germline (reference sequence). CDR3 residues: CASGQGVNTEAFF. As DNA, the CDR3 is TGTGCCAGTGGACAGGGGGTGAACACTGAAGCTTTCTTT.

A single count supports this clone. V and J are TRBV7-9 and TRBJ2-7, with a weak D call TRBD2 (5 bases). Trimming stripped 3 bases from V and 0 bases from J, with 15 bases between. The germline gives CDR1 SEHNR, CDR2 FQNEAQ (reference sequence). The CDR3 is 16 residues long. The CDR3 sequence: CASSLFGLSNSYEQYF. CDR3 DNA sequence: TGTGCCAGCAGCTTGTTCGGACTGTCCAACTCCTACGAGCAGTACTTC.

DNA of the CDR3: TGTGCCAGCAAGACAGGGATGGTTTGGGGCACTGAAGCTTTCTTT. This codes for CASKTGMVWGTEAFF. The rearrangement links TRBV6-1 to TRBJ1-1; TRBD1 agrees at 7 bases. CDR3 length: 15 amino acids. V lost 7 bases and J lost 4; bases outside the gene matches: 12. Germline V gene lookup returns CDR1 MNHNS and CDR2 SASEGT.

The V and J genes are TRBV4-3 and TRBJ2-7, with TRBD1 identical over 10 bases. This CDR3 has 16 residues. Trimming cost V 0 bases and J 5 bases; bases outside gene matches: 7. Germline CDR1 and CDR2: LGHNA and YSLEER. The CDR3 coding sequence is TGCGCCAGCAGCCAAGATTTGGGACAGGGGTTCGACGAGCAGTACTTC. This encodes CASSQDLGQGFDEQYF.

A single count supports this clone. The chain has TRBV7-8 and TRBJ1-5; no clear D gene. V gave up 1 base and J gave up 10 bases, with 14 bases separating them. The CDR3 extends over 14 amino acids. Germline V gives CDR1 SGHVS, CDR2 FQNEAQ. This CDR3 is CASSLGPGLDPQHF. CDR3 coding DNA: TGTGCCAGCAGCTTAGGGCCGGGTTTGGACCCCCAGCATTTT.

V and J are TRBV6-5 and TRBJ2-1; 10 nucleotides agree with TRBD2. The V gene's germline CDR1 is MNHEY and CDR2 SVGAGI. The J segment lost 2 bases and the V segment lost 0 bases, leaving 1 base of the junction unmatched. The CDR3 is 16 residues long. As DNA, the CDR3 is TGTGCCAGCAGTTACTCAGCGGGGGGGCCCTACAATGAGCAGTTCTTC. It is translated as CASSYSAGGPYNEQFF.

The chain combines TRBV19 with TRBJ1-1; the D is unclear. The V end lost 3 bases, the J end lost 1 base, and 9 bases lay between the germline ends. Per germline, CDR1 LNHDA and CDR2 SQIVND (reference sequence). The CDR3 sequence is 14 residues long. CDR3 nucleotides: TGTGCCAGTAGTATGGCGTTGGGGAACACTGAAGCTTTCTTT. Its translation: CASSMALGNTEAFF. The entire variable domain, with the rest obtained from reference TRBV19 and TRBJ1-1, is as follows: DGGITQSPKYLFRKEGQNVTLSCEQNLNHDAMYWYRQDPGQGLRLIYYSQIVNDFQKGDIAEGYSVSREKKESFPLTVTSAQKNPTAFYLCASSMALGNTEAFFGQGTRLTVV.

This clone occurred once. The J gene is TRBJ1-5, the V gene TRBV6-5; 7 bases agree with TRBD1. Germline-derived CDR1 and CDR2 are MNHEY and SVGAGI. The J segment lost 7 bases and the V segment lost 6 bases, leaving 9 bases of the junction unmatched. The CDR3 consists of 14 residues. Here the CDR3 DNA reads TGTGCCAGCAGCTTAGGGGGCGGAAGCCAGCCCCAGCATTTT. Protein sequence: CASSLGGGSQPQHF.

This chain uses TRBV12-5 with TRBJ1-2; D is possibly TRBD1 (6 bases). The CDR3 is made up of 14 amino acids. Germline values: CDR1 LGHNT, CDR2 FRNRAP. Trimming stripped 5 bases from V and 5 bases from J, with 15 bases between. The CDR3 nucleotides read TGTGCTAGTGGTCCCGGGGGCCCGGGGTATGGCTACACCTTC. Translating it yields CASGPGGPGYGYTF.

The gene calls are TRBV19 and TRBJ2-1; D ambiguous. The germline gives CDR1 LNHDA, CDR2 SQIVND (reference sequence). This CDR3 has 20 amino acids. V lost 0 bases and J lost 3, with 24 bases in between. DNA for the CDR3: TGTGCCAGTAGTATAGATCGGGTAGGTCGACTGGTCCCCTACTACAATGAGCAGTTCTTC. This encodes CASSIDRVGRLVPYYNEQFF.

The chain is built from TRBV6-5 and TRBJ2-7; D uncertain. The CDR3 sequence is 12 residues long. V gave up 3 bases and J gave up 5 bases, with 8 bases separating them. Per germline, CDR1 MNHEY and CDR2 SVGAGI. The CDR3 nucleotides read TGTGCCAGCAGTTATACCGCCCACGAGCAGTACTTC. Protein sequence: CASSYTAHEQYF.

The chain uses TRBV4-3 and TRBJ1-2, with D tentatively TRBD1 (5 bases). Per the germline V gene, CDR1 is LGHNA and CDR2 is YSLEER. There are 18 residues in the CDR3. The V end lost 2 bases, the J end lost 8 bases, and 27 bases lay between the germline ends. CDR3 in DNA: TGCGCCAGCAGCCAATACCACTCCCAGGGAGGAGGATCTCGGGGCTACACCTTC. It encodes CASSQYHSQGGGSRGYTF.

The J gene is TRBJ1-1, the V gene TRBV6-5; D remains ambiguous. The V gene's germline CDR1 is MNHEY and CDR2 SVGAGI. CDR3 length equals 15 residues. V lost 4 bases to trimming and J lost 1 base, with 13 bases between them. CDR3 nucleotide sequence: TGTGCCAGCAGTTTGGCCCTGCGCTGGAACACTGAAGCTTTCTTT. It is translated as CASSLALRWNTEAFF.

The rearrangement uses TRBV19 and TRBJ1-2; D is uncertain. The germline gives CDR1 LNHDA, CDR2 SQIVND (reference sequence). CDR3 length equals 15 residues. Trimming shortened V by 3 bases and J by 0 bases, and 11 bases separated the two germline ends. The CDR3 region is CASSIGQLSNYGYTF. CDR3 sequence (DNA): TGTGCCAGTAGTATCGGGCAGCTTTCTAACTATGGCTACACCTTC.

The chain carries TRBV27 and TRBJ2-2, with D possibly being TRBD1 or TRBD2 (5 bases each). CDR1 and CDR2 (germline): MNHEY, SMNVEV (reference sequence). V dropped 3 bases and J dropped 6 bases, with 17 bases sitting between them. The CDR3 length is 16 residues. The CDR3 loop is CASSFSGDGWAGELFF. The CDR3 coding sequence is TGTGCCAGCAGTTTTTCTGGGGACGGGTGGGCCGGGGAGCTGTTTTTT.

The genes are TRBV21-1 and TRBJ2-5; the DNA was not compared with TRBD2, the D call given in the table. The J call is in doubt because the DNA end fits TRBJ2-7 better. TRBV21-1 is deemed a pseudogene. CDR3 length: 14 residues. The CDR3: CASSKNSGVNEQYF. CDR3 nucleotides: TGTGCCAGCAGCAAAAATAGCGGGGTAAACGAGCAGTACTTC.

The chain employs TRBV28 and TRBJ1-5, with 8 bases lining up with TRBD1. The CDR3 has 15 amino acids. Germline lookup yields CDR1 MDHEN and CDR2 SYDVKM. After removal of 7 bases from V and 1 base from J, the junction contained 6 bases not matched to a gene. The CDR3 DNA reads TGTGCCAGCACCCGACAGGGGCGCAGCAATCAGCCCCAGCATTTT. Its protein is CASTRQGRSNQPQHF.

The chain couples TRBV27 to TRBJ1-1, with unresolved D. The CDR3 extends over 11 amino acids. CDR1 and CDR2 (germline): MNHEY, SMNVEV (reference sequence). Trimming left V 7 bases short and J 4 bases short, with 7 bases between. The CDR3 sequence is CASMGFTEAFF. The CDR3 DNA reads as TGTGCCAGCATGGGGTTCACTGAAGCTTTCTTT.

The chain employs TRBV4-1 and TRBJ2-7; 8 nucleotides align to TRBD2. CDR1 MGHRA and CDR2 YSYEKL come from the germline V gene. V was pared by 5 bases and J by 2 bases, with 8 bases of the junction left unmatched. This CDR3 is 15 amino acids long. CDR3 sequence: CASSTTGGGAYEQYF. CDR3 DNA: TGCGCCAGCAGCACCACCGGGGGGGGTGCCTACGAGCAGTACTTC.

V usage is TRBV6-5 and J usage is TRBJ1-5; D remains unclear. V gave up 6 bases and J gave up 2 bases, with 14 bases separating them. The germline V gene encodes CDR1 MNHEY and CDR2 SVGAGI. This CDR3 is built from 15 residues. The CDR3 spells CASSYEGWGNQPQHF. The CDR3 region has the DNA TGTGCCAGCAGCTACGAGGGATGGGGCAATCAGCCCCAGCATTTT.

This chain links TRBV29-1 with TRBJ2-1; no clear D gene. The V gene lost 4 bases and the J gene lost 4 bases, with 20 bases spanning the gap. CDR3 size: 16 residues. The V gene's germline CDR1 is SQVTM and CDR2 ANQGSEA. DNA for the CDR3: TGCAGCGTTGTACCCTCCGACCCATCCACATACAATGAGCAGTTCTTC. It translates to CSVVPSDPSTYNEQFF.

The chain links TRBV4-3 to TRBJ1-2; D might be TRBD1 (5 bases). Germline V gene lookup returns CDR1 LGHNA and CDR2 YSLEER. The length of the CDR3 is 15 residues. The ends were cut back, 1 base at V and 7 bases at J, with 16 bases in the middle. The CDR3 nucleotides are TGCGCCAGCAGCCAAGGATGGGAGGGGTCGGGTGGCTACACCTTC. It is translated as CASSQGWEGSGGYTF.

This clone was recorded a few times. The rearrangement uses TRBV7-6 and TRBJ1-1; D may be TRBD1 (5 bases). Germline assignment: CDR1 SGHVS and CDR2 FNYEAQ. This CDR3 comprises 13 residues. The V gene lost 8 bases and the J gene lost 5 bases, with 15 bases spanning the gap. The CDR3 protein is CASRPDSGTEAFF. In nucleotides, the CDR3 is TGTGCCAGCCGGCCTGACAGTGGAACTGAAGCTTTCTTT.

The chain links TRBV7-2 to TRBJ2-5; the match to TRBD2 covers 11 bases. Germline assignment: CDR1 SGHTA and CDR2 FQGNSA. The CDR3 sequence is 16 residues long. With 3 bases clipped from V and 5 bases from J, the junction kept 8 bases outside the gene matches. The CDR3 region has the DNA TGTGCCAGCAGCTTTACTAGCGGGGGATCCCCCGAGACCCAGTACTTC. Protein: CASSFTSGGSPETQYF.

The chain has TRBV7-6 and TRBJ2-2, with 8 nucleotides matching TRBD1. CDR3 length equals 16 residues. V lost 5 bases, J lost 3 bases, and 8 bases stayed unmatched. Looked up from germline, CDR1 is SGHVS and CDR2 is FNYEAQ. Here the CDR3 reads CASSARQGLDTGELFF. The CDR3 nucleotides read TGTGCCAGCAGCGCACGACAGGGGTTGGACACCGGGGAGCTGTTTTTT.